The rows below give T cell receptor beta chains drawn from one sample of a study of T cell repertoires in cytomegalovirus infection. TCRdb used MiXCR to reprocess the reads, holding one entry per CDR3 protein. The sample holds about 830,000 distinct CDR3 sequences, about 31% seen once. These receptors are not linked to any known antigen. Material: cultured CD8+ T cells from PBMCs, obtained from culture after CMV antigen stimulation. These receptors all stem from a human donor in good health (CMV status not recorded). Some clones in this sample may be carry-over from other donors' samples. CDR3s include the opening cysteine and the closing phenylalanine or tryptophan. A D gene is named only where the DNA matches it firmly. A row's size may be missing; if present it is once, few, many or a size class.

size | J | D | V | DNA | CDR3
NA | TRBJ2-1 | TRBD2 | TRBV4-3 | TGCGCCAGCAGCCAAGATCCTAGCGGGCCAAAGGGGAATGAGCAGTTCTTC | CASSQDPSGPKGNEQFF
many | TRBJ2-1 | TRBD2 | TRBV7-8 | TGTGCCAGCAGCTCTGAACCGGGACTAGCTTGGAATGAGCAGTTCTTC | CASSSEPGLAWNEQFF
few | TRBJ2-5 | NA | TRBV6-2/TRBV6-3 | TGTGCCAGCAGTTGGGGTGGTTCGCAGACCCAGTACTTC | CASSWGGSQTQYF
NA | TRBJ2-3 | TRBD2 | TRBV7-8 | TGTGCCAGCAGCCCTTTAGCGGGGGGCGGGGATACGCAGTATTTT | CASSPLAGGGDTQYF
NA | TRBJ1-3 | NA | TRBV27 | TGTGCCAGCAGTTTATCGTCCTACTCTGGAAACACCATATATTTT | CASSLSSYSGNTIYF
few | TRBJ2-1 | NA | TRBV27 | TGTGCCAGCAACCCGCGGCGTTTAAGCTACAATGAGCAGTTCTTC | CASNPRRLSYNEQFF
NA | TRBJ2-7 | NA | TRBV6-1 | TGTGCCAGCAGGAATGAATCAGGGATACCCTACGAGCAGTACTTC | CASRNESGIPYEQYF
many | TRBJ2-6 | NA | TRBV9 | TGTGCCAGCAGCTCCAGCCGGGACTCATTCTCTGGGGCCAACGTCCTGACTTTC | CASSSSRDSFSGANVLTF
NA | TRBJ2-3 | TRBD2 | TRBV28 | TGTGCCAGCAGTATTCAGGCGATTAGCGGGTCAGATACGCAGTATTTT | CASSIQAISGSDTQYF
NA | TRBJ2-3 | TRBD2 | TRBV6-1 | TGTGCCAGCAGTGAGGCACCGGGGGGGGCCGATACGCAGTATTTT | CASSEAPGGADTQYF
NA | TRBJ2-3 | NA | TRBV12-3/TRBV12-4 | TGTGCCAGCAGTTTCTTCCGACAGGTTTCTAGCACAGATACGCAGTATTTT | CASSFFRQVSSTDTQYF
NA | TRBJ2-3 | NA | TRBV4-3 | TGCGCCAGCAGCCAAGTCCCGGAGGCCCCTAGCACAGATACGCAGTATTTT | CASSQVPEAPSTDTQYF
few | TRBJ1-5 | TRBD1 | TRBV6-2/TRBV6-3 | TGTGCCAGCAGTTTCCTTCGAACAGGGGGAGGGAATCAGCCCCAGCATTTT | CASSFLRTGGGNQPQHF
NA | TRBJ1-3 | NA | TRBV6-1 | TGTGCCAGCAGTAAAGGCTTCCGGGACCTCTCTGGAAACACCATATATTTT | CASSKGFRDLSGNTIYF
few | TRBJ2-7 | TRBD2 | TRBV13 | TGTGCCAGCAGCCCCGGGACTAGCGGGGGGGAGTACTTC | CASSPGTSGGEYF
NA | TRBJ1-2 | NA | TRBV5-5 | TGTGCCAGCAGCCCCCAAGGGGGCTACACCTTC | CASSPQGGYTF
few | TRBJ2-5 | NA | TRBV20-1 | TGCAGTGCTAGAGATCTGCATTCTGTCGGGGCTGGGGGGGAGACCCAGTACTTC | CSARDLHSVGAGGETQYF
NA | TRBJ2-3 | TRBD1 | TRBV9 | TGTGCCAGCAGCGCCCGGGACAGGGCGGCAGATACGCAGTATTTT | CASSARDRAADTQYF
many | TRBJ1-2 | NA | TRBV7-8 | TGTGCCAGCAGCTCCCACCCTAAACAGGGATCGCGTGGCTACACCTTC | CASSSHPKQGSRGYTF
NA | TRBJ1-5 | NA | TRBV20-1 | TGCAGTGCCCGACTGGGCAGGGTTAGTCGCAATCAGCCCCAGCATTTT | CSARLGRVSRNQPQHF
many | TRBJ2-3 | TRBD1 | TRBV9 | TGTGCCAGCAGCGTCTACGACAGGGACCCAGATACGCAGTATTTT | CASSVYDRDPDTQYF
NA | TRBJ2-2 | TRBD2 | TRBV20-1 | TGCAGTGCCTCTCCTTGGGACTTCAGCGGGGGCCCCCGGCCCTCGAACACCGGGGAGCTGTTTTTT | CSASPWDFSGGPRPSNTGELFF
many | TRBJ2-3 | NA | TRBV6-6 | TGTGCCAGCAAAGGCTTAGTTCGGCTCACAGATACGCAGTATTTT | CASKGLVRLTDTQYF
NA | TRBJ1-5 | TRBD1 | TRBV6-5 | TGTGCCAGCAGTTACTCGAGGGCAGGGGGCAACCAGCCCCGGCATTTT | CASSYSRAGGNQPRHF
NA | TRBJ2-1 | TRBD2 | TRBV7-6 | TGTGCCAGCAGCTTAGCCGGACTAGCGGACCCCAATGGCCAGTTCTTC | CASSLAGLADPNGQFF
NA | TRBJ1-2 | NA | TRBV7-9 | TGTGCCAGCAGCTCGGGGGTGAGCTACACCTTC | CASSSGVSYTF
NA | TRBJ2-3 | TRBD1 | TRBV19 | TGTGCCAGTCTTTCCGGGACAGGGGGTTCAGATACGCAGTATTTT | CASLSGTGGSDTQYF
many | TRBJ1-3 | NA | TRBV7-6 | TGTGCCAGCAGCTCGACAGGAAACACCATATATTTT | CASSSTGNTIYF
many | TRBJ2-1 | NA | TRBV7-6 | TGTGCCAGCAGTCCGACCCTCCCATACGTTGAGCAGTTCTTC | CASSPTLPYVEQFF